This TCR beta chain was profiled in a study of technical replicates of blood from a few donors (dated by TCRdb to 2015 to 2018). Regarding this clone: The antigen this receptor binds is unknown. The input lacks base qualities; no much larger clone sits a single base away.

The CDR3 covers 14 residues, taking in both the cysteine and the phenylalanine. Only the CDR3 part of the read is kept: 42 bases, read in frame from the first base. Ends trimmed: V by 2 bases, J by 10 bases; bases unmatched to a gene: 2. CDR1 and CDR2 are read off the germline V gene (reference sequence) as MNHEY and SMNVEV. The library was made by the immunoSEQ multiplex PCR assay. In its TCRdb copy, this immuneACCESS table keeps in-frame sequences only and misses some clones. Where compared with another copy, unresolved V genes explain less than half of these, and the others have no known cause. Within this sample are 65,000 to 85,000 clones, with roughly 96% of them counted one time only. The ten largest clones capture roughly 0.35% of the sample.

Sequencing was done on a sample of T cells isolated from PBMCs. The source of this sequence is a human donor in good health. Rearrangement joined TRBV27 to TRBJ2-1, and 13 junctional nucleotides match TRBD2. The CDR3 region: CASSLGLAGAEQFF. The nucleotide sequence is given as TGTGCCAGCAGTTTAGGACTAGCGGGAGCAGAGCAGTTCTTC.